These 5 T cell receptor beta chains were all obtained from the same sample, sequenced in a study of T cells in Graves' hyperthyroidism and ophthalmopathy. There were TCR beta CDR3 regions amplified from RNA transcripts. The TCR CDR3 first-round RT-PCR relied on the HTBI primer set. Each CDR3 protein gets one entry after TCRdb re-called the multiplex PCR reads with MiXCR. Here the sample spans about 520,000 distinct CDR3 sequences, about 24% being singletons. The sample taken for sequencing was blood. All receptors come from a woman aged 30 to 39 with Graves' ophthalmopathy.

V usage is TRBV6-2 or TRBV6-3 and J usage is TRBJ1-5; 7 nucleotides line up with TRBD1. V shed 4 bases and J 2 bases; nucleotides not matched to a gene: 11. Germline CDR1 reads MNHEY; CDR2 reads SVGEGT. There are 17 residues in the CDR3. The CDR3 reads CASSSYFDREGNQPQHF. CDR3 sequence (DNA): TGTGCCAGCAGTTCCTATTTCGACAGGGAAGGCAATCAGCCCCAGCATTTT.

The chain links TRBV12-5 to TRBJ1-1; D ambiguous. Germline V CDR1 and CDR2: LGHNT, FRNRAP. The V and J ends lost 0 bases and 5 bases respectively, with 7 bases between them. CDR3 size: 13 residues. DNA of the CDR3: TGTGCTAGTGGTTTGGTGGCGGGGACTGAAGCTTTCTTT. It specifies CASGLVAGTEAFF.

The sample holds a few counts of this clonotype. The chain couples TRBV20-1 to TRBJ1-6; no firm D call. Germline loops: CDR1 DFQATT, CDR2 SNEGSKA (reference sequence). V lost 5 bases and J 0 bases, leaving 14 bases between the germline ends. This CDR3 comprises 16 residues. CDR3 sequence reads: CSAPRWSSSYNSPLHF. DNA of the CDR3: TGCAGTGCTCCTCGATGGAGTAGCTCCTATAATTCACCCCTCCACTTT.

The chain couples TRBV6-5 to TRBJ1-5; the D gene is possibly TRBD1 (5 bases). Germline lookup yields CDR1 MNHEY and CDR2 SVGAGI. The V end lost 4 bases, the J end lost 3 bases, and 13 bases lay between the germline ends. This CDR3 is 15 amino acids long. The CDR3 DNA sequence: TGTGCCAGCAGTTCGGGGGGTGCGGTCAATCAGCCCCAGCATTTT. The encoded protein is CASSSGGAVNQPQHF.

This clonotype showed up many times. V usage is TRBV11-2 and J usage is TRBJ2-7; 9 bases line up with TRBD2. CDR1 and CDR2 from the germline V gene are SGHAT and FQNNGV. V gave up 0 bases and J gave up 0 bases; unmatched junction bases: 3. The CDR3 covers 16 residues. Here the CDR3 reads CASSLDWTSDSYEQYF. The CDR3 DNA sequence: TGTGCCAGCAGCTTAGACTGGACTAGCGACTCCTACGAGCAGTACTTC.